This TCR beta chain was documented in a study of OX40 agonist ivuxolimab in advanced cancers. V dropped 3 bases and J dropped 1 base, with 13 bases sitting between them. The CDR3 has 16 amino acids. Per germline, CDR1 MDHEN and CDR2 SYDVKM. A note on this clone: Its antigen remains unidentified.

TCRdb keeps only in-frame clones here, not all; method: immunoSEQ multiplex PCR. The table lists over 55,000 clones, 70% to 90% of them singletons, with less than 9.5% in the top ten. Sampled blood was obtained at baseline, cycle 4 day 1, and cycle 7 day 1. Notes on the study in general: CD4+ and CD8+ T cells in blood underwent clonal expansion by week 6 at 0.1 to 3.0 mg/kg. Partial responders dosed at 0.1-3.0 mg/kg displayed clonal expansion ranking among the lowest. Expanded clones belonging to CD8+ T cells outnumbered, on average, those of CD4+.

The sequence derives from an adult with an advanced solid tumor such as melanoma, head and neck, liver or kidney cancer. Sequenced here: CD4+ or CD8+ T cells sorted from blood, sampled in a trial of the OX40 agonist ivuxolimab. The V and J genes are TRBV28 and TRBJ2-1; D may correspond to TRBD1 or TRBD2 (6 bases each). This CDR3 reads CASSLGGYLSYNEQFF. The DNA of the CDR3 is TGTGCCAGCAGTTTGGGGGGCTACCTATCCTACAATGAGCAGTTCTTC. Full variable domain (outside the CDR3, taken from reference TRBV28 and TRBJ2-1): DVKVTQSSRYLVKRTGEKVFLECVQDMDHENMFWYRQDPGLGLRLIYFSYDVKMKEKGDIPEGYSVSREKKERFSLILESASTNQTSMYLCASSLGGYLSYNEQFFGPGTRLTVL.